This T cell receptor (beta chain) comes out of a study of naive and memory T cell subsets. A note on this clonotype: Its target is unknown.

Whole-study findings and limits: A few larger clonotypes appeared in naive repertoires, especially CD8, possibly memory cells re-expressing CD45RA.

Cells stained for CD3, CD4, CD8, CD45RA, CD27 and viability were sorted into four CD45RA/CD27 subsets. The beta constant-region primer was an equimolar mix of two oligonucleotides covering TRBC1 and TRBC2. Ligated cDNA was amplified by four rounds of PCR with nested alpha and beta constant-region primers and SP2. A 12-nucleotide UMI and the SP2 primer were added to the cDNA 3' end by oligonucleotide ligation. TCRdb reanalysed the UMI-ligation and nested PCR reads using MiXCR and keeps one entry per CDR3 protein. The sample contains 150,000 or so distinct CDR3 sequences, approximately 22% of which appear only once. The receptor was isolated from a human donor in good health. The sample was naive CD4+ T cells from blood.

The CDR3 loop reads CASSFGQAGNEKLFF. Written as DNA, the CDR3 is TGTGCCAGCAGCTTCGGACAGGCGGGTAATGAAAAACTGTTTTTT. The chain is built from TRBV5-6 and TRBJ1-4; TRBD1 aligns across 7 bases. Germline lookup yields CDR1 SGHDT and CDR2 YYEEEE. This CDR3 region has 15 residues. Trimming at V came to 2 bases and at J to 4 bases, leaving 5 bases not matched to a gene.